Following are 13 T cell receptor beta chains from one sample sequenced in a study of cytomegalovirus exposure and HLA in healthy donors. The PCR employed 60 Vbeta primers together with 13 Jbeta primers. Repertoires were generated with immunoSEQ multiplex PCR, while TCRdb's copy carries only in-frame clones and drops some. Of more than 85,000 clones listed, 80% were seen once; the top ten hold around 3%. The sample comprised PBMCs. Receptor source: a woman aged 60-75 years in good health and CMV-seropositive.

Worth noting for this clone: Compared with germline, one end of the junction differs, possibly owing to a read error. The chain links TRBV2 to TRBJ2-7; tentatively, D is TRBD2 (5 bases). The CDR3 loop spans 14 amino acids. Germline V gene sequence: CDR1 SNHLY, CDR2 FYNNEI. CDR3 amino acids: CASSDSHTTSALRF. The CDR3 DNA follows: TGTGCCAGCAGTGACTCCCACACAACTAGTGCCCTACGATTC.

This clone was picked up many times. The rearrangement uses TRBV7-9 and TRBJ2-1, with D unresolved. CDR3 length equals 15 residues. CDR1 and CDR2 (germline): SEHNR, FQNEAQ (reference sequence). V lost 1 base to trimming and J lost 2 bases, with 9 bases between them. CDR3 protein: CASSLVPGTYNEQFF. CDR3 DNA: TGTGCCAGCAGCTTAGTCCCAGGAACCTACAATGAGCAGTTCTTC. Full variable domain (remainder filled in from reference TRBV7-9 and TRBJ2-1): DTGVSQNPRHKITKRGQNVTFRCDPISEHNRLYWYRQTLGQGPEFLTYFQNEAQLEKSRLLSDRFSAERPKGSFSTLEIQRTEQGDSAMYLCASSLVPGTYNEQFFGPGTRLTVL.

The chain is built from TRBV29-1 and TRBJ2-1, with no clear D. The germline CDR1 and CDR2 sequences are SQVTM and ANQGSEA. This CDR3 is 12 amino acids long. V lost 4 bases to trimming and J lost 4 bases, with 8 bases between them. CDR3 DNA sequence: TGCAGCGTTGTAAAACAGTACAATGAGCAGTTCTTC. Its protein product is CSVVKQYNEQFF.

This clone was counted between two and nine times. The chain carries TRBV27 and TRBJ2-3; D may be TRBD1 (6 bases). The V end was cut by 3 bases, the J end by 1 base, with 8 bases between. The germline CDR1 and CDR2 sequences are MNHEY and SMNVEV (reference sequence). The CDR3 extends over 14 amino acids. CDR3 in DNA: TGTGCCAGCAGTTTCAGGGGTGGCACAGATACGCAGTATTTT. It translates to CASSFRGGTDTQYF.

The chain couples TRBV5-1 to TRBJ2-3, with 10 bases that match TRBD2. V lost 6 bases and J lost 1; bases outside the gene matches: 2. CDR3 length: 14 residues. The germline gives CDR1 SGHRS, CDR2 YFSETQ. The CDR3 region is CASKGTSGTDTQYF. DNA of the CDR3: TGCGCCAGCAAGGGGACTAGCGGCACAGATACGCAGTATTTT.

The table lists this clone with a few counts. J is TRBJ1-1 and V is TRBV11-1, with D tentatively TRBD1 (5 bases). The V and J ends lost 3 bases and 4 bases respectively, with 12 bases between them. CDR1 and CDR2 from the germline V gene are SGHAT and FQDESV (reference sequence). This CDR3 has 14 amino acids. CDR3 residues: CASSFGSGFTEAFF. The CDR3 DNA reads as TGTGCCAGCAGCTTCGGGTCAGGGTTCACTGAAGCTTTCTTT. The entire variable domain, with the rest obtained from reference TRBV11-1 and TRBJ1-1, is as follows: EAEVAQSPRYKITEKSQAVAFWCDPISGHATLYWYRQILGQGPELLVQFQDESVVDDSQLPKDRFSAERLKGVDSTLKIQPAELGDSAMYLCASSFGSGFTEAFFGQGTRLTVV.

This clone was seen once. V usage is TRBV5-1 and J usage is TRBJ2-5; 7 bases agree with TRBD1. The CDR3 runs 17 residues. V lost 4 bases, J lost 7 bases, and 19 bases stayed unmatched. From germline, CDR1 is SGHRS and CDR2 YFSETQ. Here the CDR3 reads CASSARGTDIRTGTQYF. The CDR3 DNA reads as TGCGCCAGCAGCGCAAGGGGGACAGACATAAGAACCGGGACCCAGTACTTC.

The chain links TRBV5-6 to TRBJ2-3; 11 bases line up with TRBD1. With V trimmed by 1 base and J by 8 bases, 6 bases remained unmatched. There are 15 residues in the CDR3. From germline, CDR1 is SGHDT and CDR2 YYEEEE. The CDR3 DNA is TGTGCCAGCAGCTTGAAGGGACAGGGGGGCGGTACGCAGTATTTT. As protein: CASSLKGQGGGTQYF.

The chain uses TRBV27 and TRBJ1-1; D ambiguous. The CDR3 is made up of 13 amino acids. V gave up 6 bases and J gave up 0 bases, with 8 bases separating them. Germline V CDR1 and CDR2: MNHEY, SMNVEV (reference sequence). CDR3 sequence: CASSRILNTEAFF. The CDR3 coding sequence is TGTGCCAGCAGCAGGATCCTGAACACTGAAGCTTTCTTT.

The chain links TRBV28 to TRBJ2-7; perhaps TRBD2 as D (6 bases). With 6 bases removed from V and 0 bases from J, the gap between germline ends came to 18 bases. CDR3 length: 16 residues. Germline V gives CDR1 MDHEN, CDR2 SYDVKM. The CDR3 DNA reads TGTGCCAGCAGGGAGATGAGACTAGGGAGCTCCTACGAGCAGTACTTC. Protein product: CASREMRLGSSYEQYF.

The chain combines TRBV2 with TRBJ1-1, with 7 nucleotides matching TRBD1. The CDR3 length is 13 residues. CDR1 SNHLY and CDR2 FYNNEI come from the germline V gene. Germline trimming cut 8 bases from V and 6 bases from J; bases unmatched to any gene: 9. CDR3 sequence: CASLFITGAEAFF. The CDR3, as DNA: TGTGCCAGCCTATTTATTACAGGGGCTGAAGCTTTCTTT.

The CDR3 DNA sequence: TGTGCCAGCAGCTTCGCGGGAACTGGAAACACCATATATTTT. It codes for CASSFAGTGNTIYF. The chain is built from TRBV7-2 and TRBJ1-3; D not certain. Between the trimmed V and J ends, which lost 3 bases and 2 bases, there was a span of 8 bases. CDR1 and CDR2 (germline): SGHTA, FQGNSA. This CDR3 region has 14 residues.

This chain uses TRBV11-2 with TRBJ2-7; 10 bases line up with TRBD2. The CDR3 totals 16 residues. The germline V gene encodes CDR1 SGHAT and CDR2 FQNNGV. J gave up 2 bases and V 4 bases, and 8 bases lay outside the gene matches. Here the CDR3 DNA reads TGTGCCAGCAGCTCCTTGGGACTAGCGAACCCCTACGAGCAGTACTTC. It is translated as CASSSLGLANPYEQYF.